This T cell receptor (beta chain) is drawn from a study of tumor-infiltrating lymphocytes in primary liver carcinoma. Overall study: The study enrolled male and female patients aged 30 to 69 years.

Taking about 20-31 mg of unsorted bulk tissue, the authors co-extracted RNA and DNA. Those sampled were patients whose primary liver carcinoma was treated by surgical resection. TCR beta cDNA was reverse-transcribed from 400 to 500 ng of total RNA. The reaction used a constant-region primer and ProtoScript II reverse transcriptase. Construction of TCR beta libraries relied on three successive nested multiplex PCR rounds employing slightly modified ARM-PCR. PCR rounds one and two used TRBV1-TRBV30 forward primers with a C-beta reverse primer for 9 to 10 cycles each. TCRdb re-called the multiplex PCR reads through MiXCR, storing one row per CDR3 protein. The data contain tens of thousands of distinct CDR3 sequences, 69% of them singletons. Findings of the study overall: Pairs of tumor regions overlapped more than tumor-adjacent and tumor-blood pairs did. The study found a significantly higher top-250-clone fraction in tumors than in blood (p = 0.039).

Germline loops: CDR1 SQVTM, CDR2 ANQGSEA. CDR3 size: 14 residues. A single count supports this clonotype. No antigen is known for it. The junction departs from germline at one end; a sequencing error may be responsible. V is TRBV29-1 and J is TRBJ1-5; D possibly corresponds to TRBD1 (5 bases). The TCR was taken from a middle-aged man with primary liver carcinoma and hepatitis B virus infection. Specimen: tumor-adjacent normal liver tissue. CDR3 sequence reads: CSVTEGQTGQPLHF. DNA for the CDR3: TGCAGCGTCACCGAAGGACAAACCGGTCAGCCCCTGCATTTT.